These T cell receptor beta chains were read from a single sample in a study of blood T cell repertoires in COVID-19. This table comes from immunoSEQ multiplex PCR, and its TCRdb copy is limited to in-frame clones, with some not included. The profile covers approximately 220,000 clones, with roughly 90% appearing a single time and approximately 2.8% taken by the ten largest. Input material: PBMCs or T cells enriched from blood (not recorded which). All receptors come from a woman aged 25 to 45 with acute COVID-19. The CDR3 runs from the conserved cysteine through the conserved F or W. A D gene is named only where the DNA matches it firmly. Rows may omit the clone size; those that give it use once, few, many or a size class.

clone size,J gene,D gene,V gene,CDR3 protein,CDR3 DNA
.,TRBJ2-7,TRBD1,TRBV6-5,CASSPGQGGYEQYF,TGTGCCAGCAGCCCCGGACAGGGGGGTTACGAGCAGTACTTC
.,TRBJ2-2,.,TRBV24-1,CATSVSGTGELFF,TGTGCCACCAGTGTTTCAGGCACCGGGGAGCTGTTTTTT
.,TRBJ1-5,TRBD1,TRBV27,CASSRGLGPQHF,TGTGCCTCCTCCAGGGGGCTAGGGCCCCAGCATTTT
.,TRBJ2-5,.,TRBV2,CASSELRETQYF,TGTGCCAGCAGTGAATTGAGGGAGACCCAGTACTTC
.,TRBJ2-7,TRBD2,TRBV5-5,CASSSLGLAGNYEQYF,TGTGCCAGCAGCTCATTGGGACTAGCGGGGAATTACGAGCAGTACTTC
.,TRBJ2-1,.,TRBV7-8,CASSPRNEQFF,TGTGCCAGCAGCCCCAGGAATGAGCAGTTCTTC
.,TRBJ2-7,.,TRBV24-1,CATLTQGPLTSYEQYF,TGTGCCACCTTGACCCAGGGGCCGCTTACCTCCTACGAGCAGTACTTC
.,TRBJ1-2,.,TRBV11-2,CASSLTGSLGYGYTF,TGTGCCAGCAGCTTAACAGGGAGTCTCGGTTATGGCTACACCTTC
.,TRBJ2-1,TRBD2,TRBV27,CASSLSGRDTYNEQFF,TGTGCCAGCAGTTTAAGTGGGAGGGATACCTACAATGAGCAGTTCTTC
.,TRBJ2-3,.,TRBV2,CASSRDLGVSPDTQYF,TGTGCCAGCAGTCGAGACCTCGGGGTGAGCCCAGATACGCAGTATTTT
.,TRBJ1-4,TRBD1,TRBV11-2,CASSLWTGRNGGEKLFF,TGTGCCAGCAGCCTTTGGACAGGGAGGAACGGTGGCGAAAAACTGTTTTTT
.,TRBJ1-1,.,TRBV10-2,CASSEGVLKAFF,TGCGCCAGCAGTGAGGGAGTCCTGAAAGCTTTCTTT
.,TRBJ1-6,.,TRBV4-1,CASSLGNLAEGYSPLHF,TGCGCCAGCAGCCTTGGGAACCTGGCGGAGGGATATTCACCCCTCCACTTT
.,TRBJ1-1,.,TRBV25-1,CASSDAGYTEAFF,TGTGCCAGCAGTGATGCGGGGTACACTGAAGCTTTCTTT
.,TRBJ2-1,.,TRBV6-5,CASSLGQNSYNEQFF,TGTGCCAGCAGTTTAGGACAGAACTCCTACAATGAGCAGTTCTTC
.,TRBJ2-4,.,TRBV5-6,CASSLKTGLAKNIQYF,TGTGCCAGCAGCCTTAAGACAGGTCTAGCCAAAAACATTCAGTACTTC
.,TRBJ2-2,TRBD1,TRBV5-1,CASSLGSNPGTGRTGELFF,TGCGCCAGCAGCTTGGGTTCTAACCCCGGGACAGGAAGAACCGGGGAGCTGTTTTTT
.,TRBJ1-1,.,TRBV4-3,CASSQSQDWTGGKAFF,TGCGCCAGCAGCCAGAGCCAGGATTGGACCGGAGGAAAAGCTTTCTTT
.,TRBJ2-7,TRBD1,TRBV2,CASSEMDRDYEQYF,TGTGCCAGCAGTGAAATGGACAGGGACTACGAGCAGTACTTC
.,TRBJ1-1,.,TRBV27,CASSLEGDGSNTEAFF,TGTGCCAGCAGTTTAGAGGGAGATGGGTCGAACACTGAAGCTTTCTTT
.,TRBJ1-2,.,TRBV2,CASSALAGAINYGYTF,TGTGCCAGCAGCGCCCTGGCGGGGGCCATTAACTATGGCTACACCTTC
.,TRBJ1-1,.,TRBV7-2,CASSLEGGQNTEAFF,TGTGCCAGCAGCTTAGAGGGAGGGCAGAACACTGAAGCTTTCTTT
.,TRBJ1-1,TRBD1,TRBV5-1,CASSEDRENTEAFF,TGCGCCAGCAGCGAGGACAGGGAAAACACTGAAGCTTTCTTT
.,TRBJ1-1,.,TRBV7-2,CASSLSTGLNEAFF,TGTGCCAGCAGTCTCTCTACAGGGCTAAATGAAGCTTTCTTT
.,TRBJ2-5,.,TRBV5-1,CASSSTGVQETQYF,TGCGCCAGCAGCTCGACCGGGGTACAAGAGACCCAGTACTTC
once,TRBJ1-3,TRBD1,TRBV7-2,CASSLRGSTGGNTIYF,TGTGCCAGCAGCTTACGGGGCTCGACAGGGGGAAACACCATATATTTT
.,TRBJ2-1,TRBD2,TRBV3-1/TRBV3-2,CASSQLLAGESNEQFF,TGTGCCAGCAGCCAACTCCTAGCGGGGGAATCAAATGAGCAGTTCTTC
few,TRBJ1-2,TRBD1,TRBV27,CASRTGQDHYGYTF,TGTGCCAGCAGGACTGGACAGGACCACTATGGCTACACCTTC
.,TRBJ1-5,.,TRBV4-3,CASSPSRGYQPQHF,TGCGCCAGCAGTCCCTCCAGGGGTTACCAGCCCCAGCATTTT
.,TRBJ2-3,.,TRBV6-1,CASSGGQGRGPTDTQYF,TGTGCCAGCAGTGGGGGCCAGGGGCGGGGGCCCACAGATACGCAGTATTTT
.,TRBJ1-2,.,TRBV19,CASTYDSSYGYTF,TGTGCCAGTACTTATGATAGCAGCTATGGCTACACCTTC
.,TRBJ1-1,.,TRBV6-5,CASISYTEAFF,TGTGCCAGCATTTCTTACACTGAAGCTTTCTTT
.,TRBJ2-1,TRBD2,TRBV2,CAILRSSGGYNEQFF,TGTGCCATCCTAAGGTCTAGCGGGGGGTACAATGAGCAGTTCTTC
.,TRBJ2-2,.,TRBV5-1,CATARGENTGELFF,TGCGCCACCGCACGCGGGGAGAACACCGGGGAGCTGTTTTTT
.,TRBJ2-7,.,TRBV2,CASSGRAKPSYEQYF,TGTGCCAGCAGCGGCAGGGCAAAACCCTCCTACGAGCAGTACTTC
.,TRBJ2-7,TRBD1,TRBV5-1,CASSLAYRGTYEQYF,TGCGCCAGCAGCTTGGCCTACAGGGGTACCTACGAGCAGTACTTC
.,TRBJ1-2,TRBD1,TRBV7-9,CASSIGQGIGYTF,TGTGCCAGCAGCATCGGACAGGGTATTGGCTACACCTTC
.,TRBJ2-5,.,TRBV9,CASSVTGMYQETQYF,TGTGCCAGCAGCGTAACAGGGATGTACCAAGAGACCCAGTACTTC
few,TRBJ2-7,TRBD1,TRBV10-1,CASSESGTGEFGDEQYF,TGCGCCAGCAGTGAGTCCGGGACAGGGGAGTTCGGGGACGAGCAGTACTTC
.,TRBJ2-5,.,TRBV29-1,CSVGGLRETQYF,TGCAGCGTTGGGGGGCTTCGCGAGACCCAGTACTTC
.,TRBJ2-3,.,TRBV19,CASSSPGQGEDTQYF,TGTGCCAGTAGTTCTCCCGGGCAGGGTGAGGATACGCAGTATTTT
.,TRBJ1-2,TRBD1,TRBV4-1,CASSRTGENYGYTF,TGCGCCAGCAGCCGGACAGGTGAAAACTATGGCTACACCTTC
.,TRBJ2-2,TRBD1,TRBV19,CASSLTGGAGTGELFF,TGTGCCAGCTCCCTGACAGGGGGCGCGGGGACCGGGGAGCTGTTTTTT
.,TRBJ2-2,.,TRBV11-3,CASSALLAGELFF,TGTGCCAGCAGCGCACTACTAGCCGGGGAGCTGTTTTTT
.,TRBJ1-1,TRBD1,TRBV10-3,CAIRALGTGYTEAFF,TGTGCCATCAGAGCCTTGGGGACAGGGTACACTGAAGCTTTCTTT
.,TRBJ1-5,.,TRBV4-2,CASSRQPYSNQPQHF,TGTGCCAGCAGTAGACAGCCATATAGCAATCAGCCCCAGCATTTT
.,TRBJ2-3,.,TRBV5-1,CASSLDGGSPTQYF,TGCGCCAGCAGCTTGGACGGGGGATCCCCCACGCAGTATTTT
few,TRBJ2-5,.,TRBV7-2,CASSLGEWETQYF,TGTGCCAGCAGCTTAGGGGAGTGGGAGACCCAGTACTTC
.,TRBJ1-5,TRBD1,TRBV19,CATAGRQGGNQPQHF,TGTGCCACGGCCGGCAGACAGGGTGGCAATCAGCCCCAGCATTTT
.,TRBJ2-5,TRBD2,TRBV7-2,CASSRGVTRETQYF,TGTGCCAGCAGCCGGGGGGTCACGAGGGAGACCCAGTACTTC
.,TRBJ1-5,TRBD1,TRBV18,CASTPTGGNQPQHF,TGTGCCAGCACCCCGACAGGGGGAAATCAGCCCCAGCATTTT
.,TRBJ2-5,.,TRBV6-5,CASRSWGVETQYF,TGTGCCAGCAGGTCTTGGGGGGTTGAGACCCAGTACTTC
.,TRBJ2-3,TRBD1,TRBV25-1,CASWGQATDTQYF,TGTGCCAGCTGGGGACAGGCCACAGATACGCAGTATTTT